The 13 T cell receptor beta chains listed next were all sequenced from one sample in a study of cytomegalovirus exposure and HLA in healthy donors. Researchers ran the PCR with 60 Vbeta and 13 Jbeta primers. TCRdb's table, derived via immunoSEQ multiplex PCR, lists solely in-frame clones and lacks some. The profile shows about 130,000 clones, about 70% of them singletons. The sample taken for sequencing was PBMCs. These receptors were obtained from an older woman in good health and CMV-seropositive.

This sequence joins TRBV28 and TRBJ2-7; possible D gene TRBD1, 7 bases. There are 15 residues in the CDR3. The germline V gene has CDR1 MDHEN and CDR2 SYDVKM. The V end lost 5 bases, the J end lost 3 bases, and 17 bases lay between the germline ends. Here the CDR3 DNA reads TGTGCCAGCAGTGGGGCGGGACAGACCCTCTACGAGCAGTACTTC. This translates into CASSGAGQTLYEQYF.

This sequence joins TRBV11-3 and TRBJ2-7; D is possibly TRBD2 (5 bases). Germline V gene data show CDR1 as SGHNT and CDR2 as YENEEA. The CDR3 runs 15 residues. V lost 5 bases and J lost 5, with 19 bases in between. The CDR3 DNA follows: TGTGCCAGCAGCCCCAGCGGCCAGGTTGCCCACGAGCAGTACTTC. It yields the protein CASSPSGQVAHEQYF. Drawing the rest from reference TRBV11-3 and TRBJ2-7, the complete variable domain is EAGVVQSPRYKIIEKKQPVAFWCNPISGHNTLYWYLQNLGQGPELLIRYENEEAVDDSQLPKDRFSAERLKGVDSTLKIQPAELGDSAVYLCASSPSGQVAHEQYFGPGTRLTVT.

This clone was seen a handful of times. The rearrangement links TRBV6-5 to TRBJ2-3; 8 bases align to TRBD2. The length of the CDR3 is 14 residues. Germline V gives CDR1 MNHEY, CDR2 SVGAGI. The V gene end was trimmed by 6 bases and the J gene end by 1 base; junction bases not matched to a gene: 3. The CDR3 is CASSSGGGTDTQYF. The CDR3 DNA sequence: TGTGCCAGCAGCTCCGGGGGGGGCACAGATACGCAGTATTTT.

This clone has only one observation. V gene TRBV6-5 combines with J gene TRBJ1-4, with TRBD1 identical over 7 bases. The germline V gene encodes CDR1 MNHEY and CDR2 SVGAGI. CDR3 length equals 15 residues. With V trimmed by 5 bases and J by 3 bases, 6 bases remained unmatched. CDR3 region: CASSPWDSSNEKLFF. CDR3 DNA sequence: TGTGCCAGCAGTCCCTGGGACAGTTCTAATGAAAAACTGTTTTTT.

This clone was counted only a few times. V and J are TRBV7-2 and TRBJ1-4; D unclear. CDR1 is SGHTA and CDR2 is FQGNSA in the germline V gene. CDR3 length equals 16 residues. Trimming removed 1 base at V and 1 base at J, with 10 bases between. The chain's CDR3 is CASSLVAGKTNEKLFF. CDR3 nucleotides: TGTGCCAGCAGCTTAGTAGCCGGCAAAACTAATGAAAAACTGTTTTTT. Together with reference TRBV7-2 and TRBJ1-4, the CDR3 gives the full variable domain: GAGVSQSPSNKVTEKGKDVELRCDPISGHTALYWYRQSLGQGLEFLIYFQGNSAPDKSGLPSDRFSAERTGGSVSTLTIQRTQQEDSAVYLCASSLVAGKTNEKLFFGSGTQLSVL.

The V call is TRBV13, the J call TRBJ2-3; the D is unclear. The V gene's germline CDR1 is PRHDT and CDR2 FYEKMQ (reference sequence). The CDR3 sequence is 12 residues long. Trimming removed 2 bases at V and 5 bases at J, with 5 bases between. CDR3 amino acids: CASSLPQDTQYF. In DNA, the CDR3 is TGTGCCAGCAGCTTACCCCAAGATACGCAGTATTTT. Complete variable domain (other parts from reference TRBV13 and TRBJ2-3): AAGVIQSPRHLIKEKRETATLKCYPIPRHDTVYWYQQGPGQDPQFLISFYEKMQSDKGSIPDRFSAQQFSDYHSELNMSSLELGDSALYFCASSLPQDTQYFGPGTRLTVL.

This chain connects TRBV7-9 to TRBJ1-2; D uncertain. Germline CDR1 is SEHNR and CDR2 is FQNEAQ (reference sequence). The CDR3 is 12 residues long. Trimming took off 2 bases at V and 5 bases at J, with 6 bases between the two ends. The CDR3 is CASSLISYGYTF. The CDR3, as DNA: TGTGCCAGCAGCTTAATCAGTTATGGCTACACCTTC.

V usage is TRBV6-1 and J usage is TRBJ1-2; TRBD1 agrees at 7 bases. Germline CDR1 MNHNS, CDR2 SASEGT. CDR3 length: 15 amino acids. The junction had 8 bases not matched to a gene; V was cut back by 5 bases and J by 2 bases. Here the CDR3 DNA reads TGTGCCAGCAGTCCACAGGGGAGTGGGAACTATGGCTACACCTTC. This encodes CASSPQGSGNYGYTF.

The chain uses TRBV5-1 and TRBJ2-5; TRBD2 matches at 8 bases. This CDR3 has 15 residues. V lost 4 bases to trimming and J lost 2 bases; unmatched junction nucleotides: 7. Germline V gene data show CDR1 as SGHRS and CDR2 as YFSETQ. CDR3 in amino acids: CASSPQTGGQETQYF. The CDR3 DNA sequence: TGCGCCAGCAGCCCTCAGACGGGGGGGCAAGAGACCCAGTACTTC. Based on the CDR3 plus reference TRBV5-1 and TRBJ2-5, the full variable domain is KAGVTQTPRYLIKTRGQQVTLSCSPISGHRSVSWYQQTPGQGLQFLFEYFSETQRNKGNFPGRFSGRQFSNSRSEMNVSTLELGDSALYLCASSPQTGGQETQYFGPGTRLLVL.

The chain recombines TRBV19 with TRBJ1-1, with 8 bases that match TRBD1. J gave up 4 bases and V 7 bases, and 5 bases lay outside the gene matches. The CDR3 length is 13 residues. Germline CDR1 LNHDA, CDR2 SQIVND (reference sequence). DNA for the CDR3: TGTGCCAGTATGGGGGACAGGTTCACTGAAGCTTTCTTT. Protein product: CASMGDRFTEAFF. Complete variable domain (other parts from reference TRBV19 and TRBJ1-1): DGGITQSPKYLFRKEGQNVTLSCEQNLNHDAMYWYRQDPGQGLRLIYYSQIVNDFQKGDIAEGYSVSREKKESFPLTVTSAQKNPTAFYLCASMGDRFTEAFFGQGTRLTVV.

This clone has more than one count but fewer than ten. The rearrangement links TRBV18 to TRBJ2-2; TRBD1 matches at 7 bases. This CDR3 is 15 amino acids long. The ends lost 8 bases at V and 1 base at J; junction bases unmatched: 7. Germline-derived CDR1 and CDR2 are KGHSH and LQKENI. CDR3 sequence reads: CASVGQPMNTGELFF. CDR3 DNA: TGTGCCAGCGTGGGACAGCCGATGAACACCGGGGAGCTGTTTTTT. The full variable domain, its missing parts supplied by reference TRBV18 and TRBJ2-2, is NAGVMQNPRHLVRRRGQEARLRCSPMKGHSHVYWYRQLPEEGLKFMVYLQKENIIDESGMPKERFSAEFPKEGPSILRIQQVVRGDSAAYFCASVGQPMNTGELFFGEGSRLTVL.

The V gene is TRBV6-1, the J gene TRBJ1-5; D gene ambiguous. Between the trimmed V and J ends, which lost 1 base and 3 bases, there was a span of 7 bases. Germline V gives CDR1 MNHNS, CDR2 SASEGT. The CDR3 has 14 amino acids. CDR3 in amino acids: CASSEDSFNQPQHF. CDR3 in DNA: TGTGCCAGCAGTGAAGACAGCTTCAATCAGCCCCAGCATTTT.

The rearrangement uses TRBV19 and TRBJ1-2; 12 bases are shared with TRBD1. The J segment lost 8 bases and the V segment lost 5 bases, leaving 9 bases of the junction unmatched. Germline V lookup: CDR1 LNHDA, CDR2 SQIVND (reference sequence). The CDR3 is 15 amino acids. In DNA form, the CDR3 reads TGTGCCAGTAGTCGGGACAGGGGGCTACCCTACGGCTACACCTTC. Protein: CASSRDRGLPYGYTF.